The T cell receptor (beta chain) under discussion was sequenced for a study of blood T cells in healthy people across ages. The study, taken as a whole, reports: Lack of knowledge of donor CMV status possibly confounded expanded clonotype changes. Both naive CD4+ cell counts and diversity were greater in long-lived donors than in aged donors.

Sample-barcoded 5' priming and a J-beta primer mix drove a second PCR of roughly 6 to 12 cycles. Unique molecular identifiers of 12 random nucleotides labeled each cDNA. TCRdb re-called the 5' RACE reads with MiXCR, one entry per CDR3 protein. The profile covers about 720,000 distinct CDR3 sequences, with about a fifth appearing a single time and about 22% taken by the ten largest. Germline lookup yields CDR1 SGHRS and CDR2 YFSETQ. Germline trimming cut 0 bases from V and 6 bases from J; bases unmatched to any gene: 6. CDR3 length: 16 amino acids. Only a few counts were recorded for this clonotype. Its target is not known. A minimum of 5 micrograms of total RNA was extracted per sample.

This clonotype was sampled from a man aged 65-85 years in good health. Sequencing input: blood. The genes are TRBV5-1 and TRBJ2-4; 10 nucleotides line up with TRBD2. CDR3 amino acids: CASSLELAGVRNIQYF. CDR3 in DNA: TGCGCCAGCAGCTTGGAGCTAGCGGGAGTACGAAACATTCAGTACTTC.